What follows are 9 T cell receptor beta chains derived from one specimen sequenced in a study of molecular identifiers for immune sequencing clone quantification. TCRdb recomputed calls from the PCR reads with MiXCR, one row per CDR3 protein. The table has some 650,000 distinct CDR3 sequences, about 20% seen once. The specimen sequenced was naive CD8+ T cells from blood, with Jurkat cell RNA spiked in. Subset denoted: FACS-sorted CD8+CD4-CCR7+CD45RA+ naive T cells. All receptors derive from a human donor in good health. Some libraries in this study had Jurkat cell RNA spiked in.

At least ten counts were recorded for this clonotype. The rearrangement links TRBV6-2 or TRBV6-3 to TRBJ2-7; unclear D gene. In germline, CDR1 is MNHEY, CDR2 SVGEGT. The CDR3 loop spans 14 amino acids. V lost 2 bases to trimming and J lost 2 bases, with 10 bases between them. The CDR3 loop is CASSYGRSTYEQYF. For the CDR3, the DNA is TGTGCCAGCAGTTACGGCAGGTCTACCTACGAGCAGTACTTC.

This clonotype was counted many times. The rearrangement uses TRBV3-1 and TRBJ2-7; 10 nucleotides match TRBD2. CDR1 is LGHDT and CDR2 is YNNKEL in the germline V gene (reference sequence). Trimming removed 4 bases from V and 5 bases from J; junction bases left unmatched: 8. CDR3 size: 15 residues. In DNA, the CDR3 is TGTGCCAGCAGCCCGGTAGCGGGAGGCCACCACGAGCAGTACTTC. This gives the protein CASSPVAGGHHEQYF.

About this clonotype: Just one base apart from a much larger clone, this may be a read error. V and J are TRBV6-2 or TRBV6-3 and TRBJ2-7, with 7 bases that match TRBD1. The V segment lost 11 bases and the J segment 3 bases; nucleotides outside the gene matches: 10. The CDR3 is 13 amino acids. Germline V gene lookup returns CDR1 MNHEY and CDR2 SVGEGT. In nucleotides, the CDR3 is TGTGCCTGCAACCGGGACAGTGACTACGAGCAGTACTTC. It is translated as CACNRDSDYEQYF.

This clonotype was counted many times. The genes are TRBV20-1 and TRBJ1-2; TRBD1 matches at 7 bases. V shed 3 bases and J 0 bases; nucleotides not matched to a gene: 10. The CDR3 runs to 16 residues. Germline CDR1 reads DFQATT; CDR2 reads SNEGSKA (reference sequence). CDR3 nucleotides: TGCAGTGCTAGGGGGCTCAGAGGGACAGCTAACTATGGCTACACCTTC. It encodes CSARGLRGTANYGYTF.

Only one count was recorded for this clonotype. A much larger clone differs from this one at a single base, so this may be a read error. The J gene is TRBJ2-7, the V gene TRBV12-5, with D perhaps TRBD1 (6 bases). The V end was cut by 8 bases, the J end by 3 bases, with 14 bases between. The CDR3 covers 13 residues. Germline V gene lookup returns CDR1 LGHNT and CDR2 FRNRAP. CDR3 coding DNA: TGTGCTAGTAAAACCACAGGGCGCTACGAGCAGTACTTC. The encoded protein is CASKTTGRYEQYF.

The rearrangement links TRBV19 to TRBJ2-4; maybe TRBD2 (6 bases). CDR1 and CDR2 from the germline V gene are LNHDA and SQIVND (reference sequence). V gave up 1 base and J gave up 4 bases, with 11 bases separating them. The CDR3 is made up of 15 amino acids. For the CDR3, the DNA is TGTGCCAGTAGTATAGCGGAGGGGCCTAAAAACATTCAGTACTTC. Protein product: CASSIAEGPKNIQYF.

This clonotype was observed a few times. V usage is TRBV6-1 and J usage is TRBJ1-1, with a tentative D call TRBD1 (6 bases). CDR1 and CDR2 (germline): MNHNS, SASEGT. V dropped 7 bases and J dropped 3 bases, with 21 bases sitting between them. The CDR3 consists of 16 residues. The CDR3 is CASNWGEFAGDTEAFF. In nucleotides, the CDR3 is TGTGCCAGCAATTGGGGAGAGTTTGCAGGGGACACTGAAGCTTTCTTT.

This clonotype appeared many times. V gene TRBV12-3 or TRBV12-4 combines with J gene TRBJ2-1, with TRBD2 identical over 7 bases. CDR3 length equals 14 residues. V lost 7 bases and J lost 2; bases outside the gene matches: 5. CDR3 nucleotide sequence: TGTGCCAGCATTTCGAGCGGGACCTACAATGAGCAGTTCTTC. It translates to CASISSGTYNEQFF.

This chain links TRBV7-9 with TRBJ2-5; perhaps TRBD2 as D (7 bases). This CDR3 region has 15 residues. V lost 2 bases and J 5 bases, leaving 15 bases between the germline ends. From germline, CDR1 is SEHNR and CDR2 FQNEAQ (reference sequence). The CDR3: CASSLTWGGAETQYF. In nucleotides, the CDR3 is TGTGCCAGCAGCTTAACTTGGGGGGGCGCTGAGACCCAGTACTTC.